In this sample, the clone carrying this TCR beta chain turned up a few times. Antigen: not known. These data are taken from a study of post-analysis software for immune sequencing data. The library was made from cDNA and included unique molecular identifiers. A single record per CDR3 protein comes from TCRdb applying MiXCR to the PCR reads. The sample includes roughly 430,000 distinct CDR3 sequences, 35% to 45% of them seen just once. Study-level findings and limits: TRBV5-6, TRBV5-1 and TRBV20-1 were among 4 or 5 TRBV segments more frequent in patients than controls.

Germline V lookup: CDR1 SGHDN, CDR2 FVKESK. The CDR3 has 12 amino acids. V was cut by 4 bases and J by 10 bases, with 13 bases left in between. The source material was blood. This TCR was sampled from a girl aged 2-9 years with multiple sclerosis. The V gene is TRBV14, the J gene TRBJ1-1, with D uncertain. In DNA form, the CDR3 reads TGTGCCAGCAGCCCGACGCGGGGTCCAGCTTTCTTT. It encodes CASSPTRGPAFF.